The 5 T cell receptor beta chains given below trace back to one sample, sequenced in a study of identical twins (dated by TCRdb to about 2016). Library preparation used 5' RACE. Sequencing used an Illumina HiSeq 2000. TCRdb took the public reads, trimmed them with fastp at Q25, ran MiXCR for clone calling and kept in-frame beta chains. Rows are unified per CDR3 protein, each entry keeping the most common DNA and genes. The sample contains fewer than 650,000 distinct CDR3 sequences, more than 9% of them found a single time. The ten largest make up roughly 3.2% of the sample. This sample also appeared in a second study, on yellow fever vaccine responses in identical twins.

The sample taken for sequencing was PBMCs. These receptors were taken from a woman aged 18-35 years in good health.

This clonotype was recorded a few times. This chain joins TRBV3-1 and TRBJ2-2, with D perhaps TRBD1 or TRBD2 (5 bases each). Germline-derived CDR1 and CDR2 are LGHDT and YNNKEL (reference sequence). Trimming took off 4 bases at V and 6 bases at J, with 15 bases between the two ends. The CDR3 is 15 residues long. The DNA of the CDR3 is TGTGCCAGCAGCCTAAACGGGGCTGGGGCCGGGGAGCTGTTTTTT. This gives the protein CASSLNGAGAGELFF.

This clonotype was counted only a few times. The chain recombines TRBV14 with TRBJ2-5; maybe TRBD1 (6 bases). The germline V gene has CDR1 SGHDN and CDR2 FVKESK. The CDR3 spans 16 residues. The germline V and J ends were trimmed by 4 bases and 1 base, with 16 bases remaining between them. CDR3 coding DNA: TGTGCCAGCAGCCTTCTGGCGACAGGCCTCCAAGAGACCCAGTACTTC. The encoded protein is CASSLLATGLQETQYF. The whole variable domain, filled in from reference TRBV14 and TRBJ2-5, reads EAGVTQFPSHSVIEKGQTVTLRCDPISGHDNLYWYRRVMGKEIKFLLHFVKESKQDESGMPNNRFLAERTGGTYSTLKVQPAELEDSGVYFCASSLLATGLQETQYFGPGTRLLVL.

This clonotype was detected ten times or more. This chain connects TRBV5-1 to TRBJ2-7, with 7 bases identical to TRBD1. CDR3 size: 15 residues. CDR1 and CDR2 (germline): SGHRS, YFSETQ. J gave up 2 bases and V 2 bases, and 7 bases lay outside the gene matches. CDR3 sequence: CASSFLTGKPYEQYF. CDR3 nucleotide sequence: TGCGCCAGCAGCTTTCTGACAGGGAAACCCTACGAGCAGTACTTC.

The V and J genes are TRBV7-2 and TRBJ2-3; D call uncertain. Germline values: CDR1 SGHTA, CDR2 FQGNSA. The CDR3 is 14 amino acids. With 1 base removed from V and 7 bases from J, the gap between germline ends came to 12 bases. This CDR3 reads CASSLEGIGNTQYF. CDR3 sequence (DNA): TGTGCCAGCAGCTTAGAAGGTATCGGAAATACGCAGTATTTT.

This chain links TRBV20-1 with TRBJ2-3, with 9 bases identical to TRBD2. Germline V gene sequence: CDR1 DFQATT, CDR2 SNEGSKA (reference sequence). The J segment lost 0 bases and the V segment lost 6 bases, leaving 4 bases of the junction unmatched. The CDR3 sequence is 14 residues long. CDR3 nucleotide sequence: TGCAGTGCGAGACTAGCGGATAGCACAGATACGCAGTATTTT. Its translation is CSARLADSTDTQYF.